The rows below give T cell receptor beta chains drawn from one sample of a study of regulatory T cells in long-lasting Graves disease. TCRdb processed the multiplex PCR reads anew with MiXCR; each CDR3 protein has one entry. The sample lists 530,000 or so distinct CDR3 sequences; 13% were seen once. The same data also went into a second study, on T cells in Graves' hyperthyroidism and ophthalmopathy.

Sequences were derived from peripheral blood mononuclear cells (PBMCs), sampled at new diagnosis, from a patient treated with antithyroid drugs. These receptors originate from a young man with Graves disease. Both conserved end residues are part of each CDR3. Fields, in order: J gene, D gene, V gene, clone size, CDR3 protein, CDR3 DNA. A D gene is named only where the DNA matches it firmly. The size of a clone is reported for some rows only, either as once, few or many, or as a class for expanded clones.

TRBJ1-2 | . | TRBV30 | many | CAWSLGPGAGYTF | TGTGCCTGGAGTTTAGGGCCAGGGGCTGGCTACACCTTC
TRBJ1-2 | . | TRBV5-1 | many | CASSFGQNGGYTF | TGCGCCAGCAGCTTTGGACAGAATGGCGGCTACACCTTC
TRBJ2-5 | . | TRBV30 | many | CAWSMGGAGETQYF | TGTGCCTGGAGTATGGGGGGCGCGGGGGAGACCCAGTACTTC
TRBJ1-4 | TRBD1 | TRBV20-1 | many | CSVNRGREKLFF | TGCAGTGTGAACAGGGGAAGAGAAAAACTGTTTTTT
TRBJ2-1 | TRBD2 | TRBV10-2 | few | CATGLAGIGEQFF | TGCGCCACGGGACTAGCGGGAATCGGGGAGCAGTTCTTC
TRBJ2-7 | TRBD2 | TRBV27 | many | CASSPGLAGAPGEQYF | TGTGCCAGCAGTCCGGGACTAGCGGGGGCTCCTGGCGAGCAGTACTTC
TRBJ2-7 | . | TRBV29-1 | many | CSVSGLLGFYEQYF | TGCAGCGTCTCCGGGTTGCTGGGGTTCTACGAGCAGTACTTC
TRBJ2-3 | . | TRBV7-9 | few | CASSFAGPADTQYF | TGTGCCAGCAGCTTTGCAGGACCAGCAGATACGCAGTATTTT
TRBJ1-1 | . | TRBV12-3/TRBV12-4 | many | CASRAGALSPNTEAFF | TGTGCCAGCAGGGCAGGGGCTCTTTCTCCGAACACTGAAGCTTTCTTT
TRBJ2-1 | TRBD2 | TRBV24-1 | many | CATSDPTSGSNNEQFF | TGTGCCACCAGTGACCCTACTAGCGGGTCTAACAATGAGCAGTTCTTC
TRBJ2-3 | TRBD1 | TRBV19 | . | CASLSPGQDGDTQYF | TGTGCCAGTCTGTCACCGGGACAGGACGGAGATACGCAGTATTTT
TRBJ2-7 | TRBD2 | TRBV19 | . | CASSTITSGRTYEQYF | TGTGCCAGTAGTACCATAACTAGCGGGAGAACCTACGAGCAGTACTTC
TRBJ1-2 | TRBD1 | TRBV7-2 | . | CASSLVGQEGYTF | TGTGCCAGCAGCTTGGTGGGACAGGAGGGCTACACCTTC
TRBJ2-7 | . | TRBV20-1 | many | CSARIGGEEYF | TGCAGTGCTAGGATAGGTGGAGAGGAGTACTTC
TRBJ2-7 | . | TRBV20-1 | many | CSARDRRVSYEQYF | TGTAGTGCTAGAGACAGGAGGGTGAGCTACGAGCAGTACTTC
TRBJ1-2 | TRBD1 | TRBV7-2 | once | CASSLPTGGYGYTF | TGTGCCAGCAGCTTACCGACAGGGGGCTATGGCTACACCTTC
TRBJ2-1 | . | TRBV14 | many | CASSQQQGGYNEQFF | TGTGCCAGCAGCCAACAACAGGGTGGCTACAATGAGCAGTTCTTC
TRBJ1-1 | TRBD1 | TRBV18 | . | CASSRRQGGEAFF | TGTGCCAGCTCCCGAAGACAGGGCGGTGAAGCTTTCTTT
TRBJ2-2 | . | TRBV10-3 | many | CAMGPPERTGELFF | TGTGCCATGGGGCCTCCCGAGCGGACCGGGGAGCTGTTTTTT
TRBJ1-2 | . | TRBV19 | few | CASSTVPTVYGYTF | TGTGCCAGTAGTACCGTACCGACAGTATACGGCTACACCTTC
TRBJ2-3 | . | TRBV6-1 | many | CASSNAGGTFDTQYF | TGTGCCAGCAGTAACGCCGGAGGGACTTTTGATACGCAGTATTTT
TRBJ2-1 | . | TRBV27 | . | CASSLRASPNEQFF | TGTGCCAGCAGTTTAAGGGCCAGCCCCAATGAGCAGTTCTTC
TRBJ2-7 | . | TRBV27 | few | CASSLSEPSDAWGSEQYF | TGTGCCAGCAGTTTATCCGAACCATCTGATGCATGGGGTTCCGAGCAGTACTTC
TRBJ1-4 | . | TRBV2 | . | CASSLIGGYATNEKLFF | TGTGCCAGCAGTTTAATCGGTGGATATGCAACTAATGAAAAACTGTTTTTT
TRBJ2-3 | TRBD1 | TRBV5-1 | few | CASSVGQGEDTQYF | TGCGCCAGCAGCGTAGGACAGGGGGAAGATACGCAGTATTTT
TRBJ1-5 | . | TRBV27 | few | CASSLTGPFNQPQHF | TGTGCCAGCAGTTTGACGGGACCTTTTAATCAGCCCCAGCATTTT
TRBJ2-7 | TRBD2 | TRBV7-3 | many | CASSPTSGGAYEQYF | TGTGCCAGCAGCCCCACTAGCGGTGGGGCCTACGAGCAGTACTTC
TRBJ2-1 | . | TRBV20-1 | many | CSAILRLVSYNEQFF | TGCAGTGCTATCCTCAGACTAGTTTCCTACAATGAGCAGTTCTTC
TRBJ2-3 | . | TRBV28 | many | CASSRGPTDTQYF | TGTGCCAGCAGCCGGGGTCCCACAGATACGCAGTATTTT
TRBJ1-5 | . | TRBV2 | many | CASGAEINQPQHF | TGTGCCAGCGGGGCCGAGATAAATCAGCCCCAGCATTTT
TRBJ2-1 | . | TRBV30 | many | CACKTSEQFF | TGTGCCTGCAAGACTAGTGAGCAGTTCTTC
TRBJ1-3 | TRBD1 | TRBV7-9 | few | CASRETGAGNTIYF | TGTGCCAGCAGGGAAACAGGGGCTGGAAACACCATATATTTT